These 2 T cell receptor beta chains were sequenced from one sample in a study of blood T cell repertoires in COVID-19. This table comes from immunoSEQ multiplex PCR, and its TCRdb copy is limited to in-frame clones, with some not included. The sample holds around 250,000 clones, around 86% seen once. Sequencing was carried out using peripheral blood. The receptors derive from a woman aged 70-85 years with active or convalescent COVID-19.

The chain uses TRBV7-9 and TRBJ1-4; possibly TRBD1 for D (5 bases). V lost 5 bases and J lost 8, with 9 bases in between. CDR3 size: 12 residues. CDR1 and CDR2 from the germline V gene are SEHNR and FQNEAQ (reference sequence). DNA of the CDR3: TGTGCCAGCAGCCCCCGGGGGGAAAAACTGTTTTTT. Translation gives CASSPRGEKLFF.

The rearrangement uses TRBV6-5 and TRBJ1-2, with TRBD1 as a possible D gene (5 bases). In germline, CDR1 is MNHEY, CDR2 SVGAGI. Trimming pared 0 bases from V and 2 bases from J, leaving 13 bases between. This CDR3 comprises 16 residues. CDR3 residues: CASSYSSPDRNYGYTF. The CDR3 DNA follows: TGTGCCAGCAGTTACTCGTCCCCCGACAGAAACTATGGCTACACCTTC.